The 29 T cell receptor beta chains reported below all come from one sample, sequenced in a study of vaccination and CD4 T cells after COVID-19. Noted treatment: approximately 11-day PBMC culture with coronavirus spike peptide pools or control peptides (ViraFEST assay). Their antigen targets remain unknown. Cultured CD4+ T cell DNA underwent sequencing with the Oncomine TCR Beta short-read assay. Via MiXCR, TCRdb re-called the PCR reads, giving one row per CDR3 protein. The sample includes around 4,200 distinct CDR3 sequences, under 50% of them seen just once. Material for sequencing was CD4+ T cells from blood, cultured in vitro. These receptors came from a human donor who had recovered from COVID-19.

The chain employs TRBV20-1 and TRBJ1-1; 8 positions match TRBD1. V trimming: 3 bases; J trimming: 0 bases; junction bases outside the gene matches: 24. Germline lookup yields CDR1 DFQATT and CDR2 SNEGSKA (reference sequence). The CDR3 spans 21 residues. In DNA form, the CDR3 reads TGCAGTGCTAGGTTTGGGTTGGGGCTTGCGGCAGGGGGCATAATGAACACTGAAGCTTTCTTT. Protein: CSARFGLGLAAGGIMNTEAFF.

This clonotype qualifies as medium-sized. V usage is TRBV27 and J usage is TRBJ2-7; TRBD1 agrees at 8 bases. The V segment lost 8 bases and the J segment 6 bases; nucleotides outside the gene matches: 15. The CDR3 sequence is 15 residues long. The V gene's germline CDR1 is MNHEY and CDR2 SMNVEV (reference sequence). CDR3 DNA sequence: TGTGCCAGCGGTGTCCGACAGGGGAGCTCGGGCGAGCAGTACTTC. Its translation: CASGVRQGSSGEQYF.

This clonotype has just a few counts. The chain has TRBV20-1 and TRBJ1-1; the D gene is possibly TRBD1 (6 bases). The length of the CDR3 is 15 residues. CDR1 is DFQATT, CDR2 SNEGSKA, per germline (reference sequence). V lost 6 bases, J lost 3 bases, and 20 bases lay in between. The CDR3 sequence: CSAARTVPRYTEAFF. The DNA of the CDR3 is TGCAGTGCGGCAAGGACAGTTCCCCGTTACACTGAAGCTTTCTTT.

This clonotype was observed once. The V call is TRBV30, the J call TRBJ2-1, with 9 bases identical to TRBD2. V lost 8 bases, J lost 9 bases, and 11 bases stayed unmatched. This CDR3 contains 13 residues. The V gene's germline CDR1 is GTSNPN and CDR2 SVGIG (reference sequence). As DNA, the CDR3 is TGTGCCGGGGCGACTAGCGGAGGGGGTGAGCAGTTCTTC. Protein sequence: CAGATSGGGEQFF.

This chain links TRBV27 with TRBJ1-5; D is ambiguous. The CDR3 has 15 residues. With 5 bases removed from V and 0 bases from J, the gap between germline ends came to 11 bases. Germline CDR1 and CDR2: MNHEY and SMNVEV (reference sequence). CDR3 DNA sequence: TGTGCCAGCAGTACCGAGCAATATAGCAATCAGCCCCAGCATTTT. Translation gives CASSTEQYSNQPQHF.

On this clonotype: Sequence at one end of the junction differs from germline and may be a read error. The CDR3: CSAGLAERYNDQFF. The CDR3 DNA reads as TGCAGTGCTGGACTAGCGGAACGATACAATGACCAGTTCTTC. The chain employs TRBV20-1 and TRBJ2-1, with 10 bases identical to TRBD2. Per germline, CDR1 DFQATT and CDR2 SNEGSKA (reference sequence). This CDR3 comprises 14 residues.

The chain links TRBV12-3 or TRBV12-4 to TRBJ2-7; maybe TRBD2 (6 bases). Trimming took off 2 bases at V and 7 bases at J, with 18 bases between the two ends. CDR3 size: 15 residues. In DNA, the CDR3 is TGTGCCAGCAGTTTATTCGGCAGGGCACGGGAGGAGCAGTACTTC. It is translated as CASSLFGRAREEQYF.

By share, this clonotype ranks as medium-sized. V and J are TRBV20-1 and TRBJ2-1, with 14 positions matching TRBD2. Unmatched junction bases numbered 8, after V lost 5 bases and J lost 5 bases. Germline CDR1 reads DFQATT; CDR2 reads SNEGSKA (reference sequence). This CDR3 comprises 16 residues. CDR3 sequence reads: CSAYSRTSGGNNEQFF. Written as DNA, the CDR3 is TGCAGTGCTTACTCCCGGACTAGCGGGGGGAACAATGAGCAGTTCTTC.

This chain uses TRBV10-3 with TRBJ2-6, with a tentative D call TRBD2 (6 bases). CDR1 and CDR2 from the germline V gene are ENHRY and SYGVKD. CDR3 length: 16 residues. V was cut by 7 bases and J by 2 bases, with 15 bases left in between. The CDR3 DNA follows: TGTGCCATCACCTCGAACGGAGGGGCTGGGGCCAACGTCCTGACTTTC. Residues: CAITSNGGAGANVLTF.

This clonotype showed up just a few times. This rearrangement joins TRBV24-1 to TRBJ1-1; D uncertain. Germline V gives CDR1 KGHDR, CDR2 SFDVKD. This CDR3 is 12 amino acids long. V was cut by 4 bases and J by 7 bases, with 9 bases left in between. The CDR3, as DNA: TGTGCCACCAGTGACCCCGGCGGTGAAGCTTTCTTT. Protein product: CATSDPGGEAFF.

There are a few counts of this clonotype. V usage is TRBV2 and J usage is TRBJ1-1; D is perhaps TRBD1 (6 bases). There are 12 residues in the CDR3. CDR1 is SNHLY and CDR2 is FYNNEI in the germline V gene. V lost 6 bases, J lost 13 bases, and 18 bases lay in between. CDR3 sequence (DNA): TGTGCCAGCAGCCCCCACGAACAGGGAAATTTCTTT. Translating it yields CASSPHEQGNFF.

This clonotype has more than one count but fewer than ten. The V and J genes are TRBV6-1 and TRBJ1-6, with TRBD1 matching over 8 bases. CDR1 MNHNS and CDR2 SASEGT come from the germline V gene. The CDR3 consists of 13 residues. V shed 7 bases and J 5 bases; nucleotides not matched to a gene: 1. For the CDR3, the DNA is TGTGCCAGCACGGACAGGGATAATTCACCCCTCCACTTT. This gives the protein CASTDRDNSPLHF.

The chain joins TRBV7-3 to TRBJ2-7; TRBD2 aligns across 7 bases. The CDR3 has 16 residues. From germline, CDR1 is SGHTA and CDR2 FQGTGA. Trimming removed 3 bases from V and 0 bases from J; junction bases left unmatched: 8. CDR3 sequence: CASSLASGSNSYEQYF. Written as DNA, the CDR3 is TGTGCCAGCAGCTTGGCTAGCGGATCCAACTCCTACGAGCAGTACTTC.

This clonotype was seen only a few times. This rearrangement joins TRBV24-1 to TRBJ1-5; D remains unclear. The V and J ends lost 1 base and 7 bases respectively, with 4 bases between them. CDR1 and CDR2 (germline): KGHDR, SFDVKD. The CDR3 has 12 residues. CDR3 sequence (DNA): TGTGCCACCAGTGATTTCGGGCAGCCCCAGCATTTT. It codes for CATSDFGQPQHF.

This clonotype was observed a few times. The chain employs TRBV24-1 and TRBJ2-3, with 10 bases lining up with TRBD2. This CDR3 comprises 18 residues. The germline gives CDR1 KGHDR, CDR2 SFDVKD. The J segment lost 1 base and the V segment lost 4 bases, leaving 10 bases of the junction unmatched. CDR3 sequence reads: CATSDVAGGMGGTDTQYF. The CDR3 nucleotides are TGTGCCACCAGTGACGTAGCGGGAGGAATGGGAGGCACAGATACGCAGTATTTT.

This chain joins TRBV20-1 and TRBJ1-6, with a possible D match to TRBD1 (6 bases). CDR3 length: 13 residues. The V end lost 6 bases, the J end lost 8 bases, and 14 bases lay between the germline ends. Germline V CDR1 and CDR2: DFQATT, SNEGSKA (reference sequence). The CDR3 region has the DNA TGCAGTGCCTCCGGGGGCCCCGATTCACCCCTCCACTTT. It yields the protein CSASGGPDSPLHF.

The V call is TRBV7-4, the J call TRBJ2-7, with no clear D. V was cut by 2 bases and J by 1 base, with 0 bases left in between. Germline CDR1 reads SGHVT; CDR2 reads SQSDAQ. This CDR3 spans 11 amino acids. For the CDR3, the DNA is TGTGCCAGCAGCTTATCCTACGAGCAGTACTTC. This encodes CASSLSYEQYF.

The chain recombines TRBV28 with TRBJ1-5, with D unclear. The CDR3 has 16 residues. CDR1 is MDHEN, CDR2 SYDVKM, per germline. V was trimmed by 0 bases and J by 4 bases, leaving 13 bases between them. In DNA form, the CDR3 reads TGTGCCAGCAGTTTATGGGACGGAGTAAGAAATCAGCCCCAGCATTTT. Its protein product is CASSLWDGVRNQPQHF. The variable domain in full, completed from reference TRBV28 and TRBJ1-5, reads DVKVTQSSRYLVKRTGEKVFLECVQDMDHENMFWYRQDPGLGLRLIYFSYDVKMKEKGDIPEGYSVSREKKERFSLILESASTNQTSMYLCASSLWDGVRNQPQHFGDGTRLSIL.

The J gene is TRBJ1-3, the V gene TRBV15, with D possibly TRBD1 on 6 matching bases. The CDR3 has 14 amino acids. Trimming took 6 bases from V and 1 from J, leaving 10 bases between them. The V gene's germline CDR1 is LNHNV and CDR2 YYDKDF (reference sequence). The CDR3 here is CATSNRVSGNTIYF. CDR3 bases: TGTGCCACCAGTAACAGGGTTTCTGGAAACACCATATATTTT.

Here the CDR3 DNA reads TGTGCCAGCAGAGACGACAGGGCAAGTGAAAAACTGTTTTTT. It is translated as CASRDDRASEKLFF. The chain combines TRBV2 with TRBJ1-4, with TRBD1 matching over 7 bases. The CDR3 has 14 amino acids. The J segment lost 7 bases and the V segment lost 6 bases, leaving 8 bases of the junction unmatched. The germline V gene encodes CDR1 SNHLY and CDR2 FYNNEI. Full variable domain (outside the CDR3, taken from reference TRBV2 and TRBJ1-4): EPEVTQTPSHQVTQMGQEVILRCVPISNHLYFYWYRQILGQKVEFLVSFYNNEISEKSEIFDDQFSVERPDGSNFTLKIRSTKLEDSAMYFCASRDDRASEKLFFGSGTQLSVL.

This chain uses TRBV7-3 with TRBJ2-3; the D gene is possibly TRBD2 (5 bases). Trimming pared 3 bases from V and 8 bases from J, leaving 18 bases between. The CDR3 covers 15 residues. The germline CDR1 and CDR2 sequences are SGHTA and FQGTGA. The CDR3, as DNA: TGTGCCAGCAGCTTTGAGGGCCCGGCCGCCCGTACGCAGTATTTT. Translation gives CASSFEGPAARTQYF.

This chain connects TRBV20-1 to TRBJ2-1; TRBD2 is a possible D gene (5 bases). The length of the CDR3 is 15 residues. Looked up from germline, CDR1 is DFQATT and CDR2 is SNEGSKA (reference sequence). Trimming took off 1 base at V and 8 bases at J, with 18 bases between the two ends. The CDR3 protein is CSARGPQLGLDEQFF. Here the CDR3 DNA reads TGCAGTGCTAGAGGGCCCCAACTAGGTCTGGATGAGCAGTTCTTC.

This rearrangement joins TRBV6-2 or TRBV6-3 to TRBJ1-5; 10 bases are a match to TRBD1. Losses at the gene ends were 2 bases for V and 0 bases for J; bases not matched to a gene: 4. The CDR3 spans 17 residues. The germline CDR1 and CDR2 sequences are MNHEY and SVGEGT. CDR3 sequence reads: CASSYEDRGYSNQPQHF. The CDR3 nucleotides read TGTGCCAGCAGTTACGAGGACAGGGGGTATAGCAATCAGCCCCAGCATTTT.

This clonotype came up a few times. This chain uses TRBV2 with TRBJ1-1; TRBD1 is a possible D gene (5 bases). This CDR3 has 14 residues. The ends were cut back, 5 bases at V and 6 bases at J, with 16 bases in the middle. Germline-derived CDR1 and CDR2 are SNHLY and FYNNEI. CDR3 in amino acids: CASSPGWGLSEAFF. The CDR3 DNA reads as TGTGCCAGCAGTCCGGGGTGGGGACTGTCTGAAGCTTTCTTT.

The V call is TRBV5-5, the J call TRBJ1-5; 8 nucleotides match TRBD1. V gave up 2 bases and J gave up 5 bases; unmatched junction bases: 6. Germline V gives CDR1 SGHKS, CDR2 YYEKEE (reference sequence). The CDR3 covers 15 residues. The CDR3 region has the DNA TGTGCCAGCAGCTTAGCAGGGGGCCTCGATCAGCCCCAGCATTTT. It encodes CASSLAGGLDQPQHF.

Sample share makes this clonotype hyperexpanded. The CDR3 DNA reads TGTGCCAGCAGCGTAACACGGAACACTGAAGCTTTCTTT. Translation: CASSVTRNTEAFF. This sequence joins TRBV6-1 and TRBJ1-1; D uncertain. Germline V gene sequence: CDR1 MNHNS, CDR2 SASEGT. Deletions cut 6 bases from V and 1 base from J, with 9 bases between. The CDR3 is 13 amino acids.

The chain uses TRBV30 and TRBJ1-6; D unresolved. This CDR3 region has 12 residues. The V and J ends lost 4 bases and 8 bases respectively, with 9 bases between them. The germline gives CDR1 GTSNPN, CDR2 SVGIG (reference sequence). The CDR3 loop is CAWTVGHSPLHF. In DNA form, the CDR3 reads TGTGCCTGGACAGTTGGGCATTCACCCCTCCACTTT.

The chain has TRBV20-1 and TRBJ2-7; 7 bases are a match to TRBD2. V shed 3 bases, J shed 3 bases, and the junction held 5 bases outside the gene matches. Germline CDR1 DFQATT, CDR2 SNEGSKA (reference sequence). There are 13 residues in the CDR3. This CDR3 is CSASLGEGYEQYF. CDR3 coding DNA: TGCAGTGCTAGTTTAGGGGAGGGCTACGAGCAGTACTTC.

The rearrangement joins TRBV6-1 to TRBJ2-5, with 12 bases lining up with TRBD2. Germline lookup yields CDR1 MNHNS and CDR2 SASEGT. Trimming took 6 bases from V and 6 from J; bases not matched to a gene: 8. This CDR3 comprises 15 residues. The CDR3 reads CASSPASGGAKTQYF. The CDR3 DNA follows: TGTGCCAGCAGCCCAGCTAGCGGGGGGGCCAAGACCCAGTACTTC.